The clone carrying this T cell receptor (beta chain) was counted between two and nine times. No antigen is known for it. Germline CDR1 and CDR2: SNHLY and FYNNEI. CDR3 length: 16 residues. J was trimmed by 5 bases and V by 8 bases; bases with no gene match: 12. This sample is part of a study of T cell repertoires in cytomegalovirus infection. Notes on the study in general: People with CMV and the relevant HLA were identified by cumulative public TCR beta family frequency.

Each CDR3 protein gets one entry after TCRdb re-called the reads with MiXCR. Of under 800,000 distinct CDR3 sequences detected, around 24% appear once; the ten largest clones hold 7.5% to 9%. Material for sequencing was CD8+ T cells from PBMCs. The clonotype was recovered from a human donor in good health (CMV status not recorded). Some clones in this sample may be carry-over from other donors' samples. V and J are TRBV2 and TRBJ2-3; TRBD1 matches at 11 bases. CDR3 residues: CASLSWTGGRKDTQYF. In DNA, the CDR3 is TGTGCCAGCCTCTCGTGGACAGGGGGCCGGAAAGATACGCAGTATTTT. The entire variable domain, with the rest obtained from reference TRBV2 and TRBJ2-3, is as follows: EPEVTQTPSHQVTQMGQEVILRCVPISNHLYFYWYRQILGQKVEFLVSFYNNEISEKSEIFDDQFSVERPDGSNFTLKIRSTKLEDSAMYFCASLSWTGGRKDTQYFGPGTRLTVL.